This is a list of T cell receptor beta chains from one sample in a study of T cells after somatic rescue of genetic block. Assay used: immunoSEQ multiplex PCR; TCRdb lists only in-frame clones, some missing. The sample holds around 52,000 clones; around 96% are singletons and the top ten take approximately 0.075%. Sequencing was carried out using peripheral blood mononuclear cells (PBMCs). Receptor source: a child less than two years old. Both conserved end residues are part of each CDR3. The D gene is left open where the match is weak.

V	J	D	CDR3
TRBV2	TRBJ2-3	.	CASSALKTDTQYF
TRBV4-2	TRBJ2-7	TRBD1	CASSPTDRVYEQYF
TRBV9	TRBJ2-7	.	CASSVGGSDEPYF
TRBV1	TRBJ1-1	.	CTSSQDNTEAFF
TRBV11-1	TRBJ2-1	TRBD2	CASSSPPGLAGGWSNEQFF
TRBV13	TRBJ2-7	.	CASSRGGYEQYF
TRBV5-1	TRBJ2-1	TRBD2	CASSPLGLAGEVNEQFF
TRBV4-3	.	TRBD1	CASSQVVRDRGSYEQYF
TRBV5-1	TRBJ2-1	.	CASSPRGLRYLYNEQFF
TRBV4-1	TRBJ2-5	.	CASSSSAASETQYF
TRBV7-9	TRBJ1-1	.	CASSSGHTEAFF